The next 4 T cell receptor beta chains were all read from a single sample in a study of OX40 agonist ivuxolimab in advanced cancers. Libraries were constructed by the immunoSEQ multiplex PCR assay. Entries here come from immuneACCESS through TCRdb and include only in-frame sequences with V and J called. Some clones fail to appear in such tables; in the studies checked, an unresolved V gene covers under half of the shortfall, and the cause of the remainder is unknown. This sample has more than 20,000 clones in its table, and roughly nine tenths of those were observed once. The ten largest clones add up to approximately 30% of the sample. The starting material was CD4+ or CD8+ T cells sorted from blood, obtained in a trial of the OX40 agonist ivuxolimab. Every receptor here comes from an adult with an advanced solid tumor such as melanoma, head and neck, liver or kidney cancer.

The chain joins TRBV7-9 to TRBJ2-2, with D possibly TRBD2 on 5 matching bases. Germline V gene lookup returns CDR1 SEHNR and CDR2 FQNEAQ (reference sequence). CDR3 length: 14 residues. The V end was cut by 1 base, the J end by 4 bases, with 7 bases between. CDR3 sequence reads: CASSLGGSTGELFF. The CDR3 DNA follows: TGTGCCAGCAGCTTAGGAGGGAGCACCGGGGAGCTGTTTTTT.

The CDR3 sequence is CAIRVLAGVVDTQYF. CDR3 sequence (DNA): TGTGCCATCAGGGTACTAGCGGGAGTGGTGGATACGCAGTATTTT. This chain links TRBV10-3 with TRBJ2-3, with 11 positions matching TRBD2. Trimming at V came to 6 bases and at J to 6 bases, leaving 8 bases not matched to a gene. The CDR3 length is 15 residues. Germline loops: CDR1 ENHRY, CDR2 SYGVKD.

Points on this clone: The identical CDR3 is also encoded by other nucleotide sequences in the sample. The chain carries TRBV6-6 and TRBJ2-7; D call uncertain. Germline V gives CDR1 MNHNY, CDR2 SVGAGI (reference sequence). The V end lost 4 bases, the J end lost 1 base, and 5 bases lay between the germline ends. This CDR3 contains 12 residues. The CDR3 protein is CASSSGSYEQYF. CDR3 nucleotides: TGTGCCAGCAGTTCCGGGTCCTACGAGCAGTACTTC.

The chain links TRBV7-8 to TRBJ1-1; D is unclear. The V and J ends lost 5 bases and 0 bases respectively, with 7 bases between them. The CDR3 sequence is 13 residues long. From germline, CDR1 is SGHVS and CDR2 FQNEAQ. The CDR3 loop is CASSASMNTEAFF. The CDR3 bases are TGTGCCAGCAGCGCCTCCATGAACACTGAAGCTTTCTTT. Using reference TRBV7-8 and TRBJ1-1 for the parts outside the CDR3, the full variable domain is GAGVSQSPRYKVAKRGQDVALRCDPISGHVSLFWYQQALGQGPEFLTYFQNEAQLDKSGLPSDRFFAERPEGSVSTLKIQRTQQEDSAVYLCASSASMNTEAFFGQGTRLTVV.